The subject of this entry is one TCR beta chain. Its antigen is unidentified. These donors, healthy bone marrow donors, were studied. The PCR employed 60 Vbeta primers together with 13 Jbeta primers. Here immunoSEQ multiplex PCR was the method, and the copy in TCRdb shows in-frame clones only, minus some. Of roughly 120,000 clones in the sample, roughly 83% were seen once. The CDR3 totals 16 residues. Germline CDR1 SGHTA, CDR2 FQGTGA. Trimming took 5 bases from V and 0 from J, leaving 14 bases between them. This sample was taken from a study of cytomegalovirus exposure and HLA in healthy donors. Across the study: Among the approximately 380 donors who were genotyped, roughly 86% fell in the genetic ancestry cluster that is associated with self-reported Caucasian donors.

Whole-study findings and limits: No immune exposure information besides CMV serostatus was available.

The specimen sequenced was PBMCs. The gene calls are TRBV7-3 and TRBJ1-3; D gene uncertain. The sequence came from a man aged 25-45 years in good health and CMV-seropositive. CDR3 sequence: CASSPQGGLSGNTIYF. The DNA of the CDR3 is TGTGCCAGCAGCCCCCAAGGTGGACTCTCTGGAAACACCATATATTTT.